This is a list of T cell receptor beta chains from one sample in a study of OX40 agonist ivuxolimab in advanced cancers. The table came from immunoSEQ multiplex PCR; TCRdb's copy has only in-frame clones and leaves some out. The sample has some 80,000 clones, 92% seen once. Source: CD4+ or CD8+ T cells sorted from blood, taken in a trial of the OX40 agonist ivuxolimab. The receptor source for this set is an adult with an advanced solid tumor such as melanoma, head and neck, liver or kidney cancer. Each CDR3 is given with its conserved first and last residue. D genes are given only for firm matches. Only part of the rows carry a size: once, few, many, or a class if the clone is expanded.

J gene: TRBJ1-1; V gene: TRBV6-6; clone size: .; D gene: .; CDR3 protein: CASSYLTGGTEAFF; CDR3 DNA: TGTGCCAGCAGTTACCTCACTGGGGGCACTGAAGCTTTCTTT
J gene: TRBJ1-5; V gene: TRBV6-5; clone size: .; D gene: .; CDR3 protein: CASQALNQPQHF; CDR3 DNA: TGTGCCAGCCAGGCTCTGAATCAGCCCCAGCATTTT
J gene: TRBJ1-4; V gene: TRBV18; clone size: .; D gene: .; CDR3 protein: CASSPTMDGRGKLFF; CDR3 DNA: TGTGCCAGCTCACCCACTATGGACGGTAGGGGAAAACTGTTTTTT
J gene: TRBJ1-4; V gene: TRBV28; clone size: .; D gene: TRBD1; CDR3 protein: CASGQGYEKLFF; CDR3 DNA: TGTGCCAGCGGACAGGGCTATGAAAAACTGTTTTTT
J gene: TRBJ1-1; V gene: TRBV6-1; clone size: .; D gene: .; CDR3 protein: CASTAGIIRTEAFF; CDR3 DNA: TGTGCCAGCACCGCGGGGATAATAAGGACTGAAGCTTTCTTT
J gene: TRBJ2-3; V gene: TRBV21-1; clone size: .; D gene: .; CDR3 protein: CASSKNCPGTSGSTSTDTQYF; CDR3 DNA: TGTGCCAGCAGCAAAAATTGCCCCGGGACTAGCGGGTCGACTAGCACAGATACGCAGTATTTT
J gene: TRBJ1-4; V gene: TRBV2; clone size: .; D gene: .; CDR3 protein: CASSGTDNEKLFF; CDR3 DNA: TGTGCCAGCAGTGGTACAGATAATGAAAAACTGTTTTTT
J gene: TRBJ1-3; V gene: TRBV5-1; clone size: .; D gene: .; CDR3 protein: CASSPGGSGNTIYF; CDR3 DNA: TGCGCCAGCAGCCCCGGAGGGTCTGGAAACACCATATATTTT
J gene: TRBJ1-4; V gene: TRBV27; clone size: .; D gene: .; CDR3 protein: CASSSRQVATNEKLFF; CDR3 DNA: TGTGCCAGCAGTTCCAGACAGGTCGCAACTAATGAAAAACTGTTTTTT
J gene: TRBJ1-1; V gene: TRBV18; clone size: .; D gene: .; CDR3 protein: CASSMTLTKQEAFF; CDR3 DNA: TGTGCCAGCTCGATGACCCTTACTAAACAAGAAGCTTTCTTT
J gene: TRBJ1-1; V gene: TRBV5-5; clone size: .; D gene: .; CDR3 protein: CASSSDALLNTEAFF; CDR3 DNA: TGTGCCAGCAGCTCCGACGCCTTGCTGAACACTGAAGCTTTCTTT
J gene: TRBJ2-1; V gene: TRBV7-2; clone size: .; D gene: .; CDR3 protein: CASSLGTLPYNEQFF; CDR3 DNA: TGTGCCAGCAGCTTAGGGACTCTCCCCTACAATGAGCAGTTCTTC
J gene: TRBJ2-7; V gene: TRBV5-3; clone size: .; D gene: .; CDR3 protein: CASSRIPGPYEQYF; CDR3 DNA: TGTGCCAGCAGCAGAATCCCGGGACCCTACGAGCAGTACTTC
J gene: TRBJ1-2; V gene: TRBV28; clone size: .; D gene: .; CDR3 protein: CASSLPRGVGSVGYTF; CDR3 DNA: TGTGCCAGCAGTCTCCCTCGGGGGGTAGGTTCGGTTGGCTACACCTTC
J gene: TRBJ2-3; V gene: TRBV4-2; clone size: .; D gene: TRBD2; CDR3 protein: CASSLLGLLAGGGTDTQYF; CDR3 DNA: TGTGCCAGCAGCCTCCTAGGGCTACTAGCGGGGGGTGGCACAGATACGCAGTATTTT
J gene: TRBJ2-7; V gene: TRBV6-1; clone size: .; D gene: .; CDR3 protein: CASSGDTYEQYF; CDR3 DNA: TGTGCCAGCAGTGGTGACACCTACGAGCAGTACTTC
J gene: TRBJ1-4; V gene: TRBV7-9; clone size: .; D gene: TRBD1; CDR3 protein: CASSLTGQPNEKLFF; CDR3 DNA: TGTGCCAGCAGCTTAACGGGACAGCCCAATGAAAAACTGTTTTTT
J gene: TRBJ1-2; V gene: TRBV18; clone size: .; D gene: .; CDR3 protein: CASSPSGQLRDGYTF; CDR3 DNA: TGTGCCAGCTCACCTTCTGGGCAACTACGCGATGGCTACACCTTC
J gene: TRBJ2-3; V gene: TRBV6-1; clone size: .; D gene: .; CDR3 protein: CASSEGPEPDTQYF; CDR3 DNA: TGTGCCAGCAGTGAAGGACCGGAGCCAGATACGCAGTATTTT
J gene: TRBJ1-1; V gene: TRBV28; clone size: .; D gene: .; CDR3 protein: CASSSPPGGGEAFF; CDR3 DNA: TGTGCCAGCAGTTCCCCCCCGGGAGGGGGTGAAGCTTTCTTT
J gene: TRBJ2-5; V gene: TRBV5-1; clone size: .; D gene: .; CDR3 protein: CASSLEMGARETQYF; CDR3 DNA: TGCGCCAGCAGCCTTGAGATGGGGGCGCGGGAGACCCAGTACTTC
J gene: TRBJ2-2; V gene: TRBV7-7; clone size: .; D gene: .; CDR3 protein: CASSSRAFTGELFF; CDR3 DNA: TGTGCTAGCAGCTCAAGGGCCTTCACCGGGGAGCTGTTTTTT
J gene: TRBJ1-3; V gene: TRBV6-1; clone size: .; D gene: .; CDR3 protein: CASSVGTPGNTIYF; CDR3 DNA: TGTGCCAGCAGTGTCGGGACACCCGGAAACACCATATATTTT
J gene: TRBJ2-7; V gene: TRBV7-8; clone size: few; D gene: .; CDR3 protein: CASSFSASREQYF; CDR3 DNA: TGTGCCAGCAGCTTTTCCGCTTCTCGAGAGCAGTACTTC
J gene: TRBJ1-1; V gene: TRBV5-4; clone size: .; D gene: .; CDR3 protein: CASSSRQMNTEAFF; CDR3 DNA: TGTGCCAGCAGCTCCCGACAGATGAACACTGAAGCTTTCTTT
J gene: TRBJ1-2; V gene: TRBV11-2; clone size: .; D gene: .; CDR3 protein: CASRGYRTVLRQGGYTF; CDR3 DNA: TGTGCCAGCAGAGGGTATCGGACAGTCCTACGTCAGGGTGGCTACACCTTC